This T cell receptor (beta chain) was recovered during a study of cytomegalovirus exposure and HLA in healthy donors. About the research overall: As released early, the data held about 85 million unique TCRs from HLA-typed donors. The Caucasian-associated ancestry cluster held about 80% of around 380 genotyped donors.

Germline-derived CDR1 and CDR2 are LGHNA and YSLEER. The CDR3 is made up of 14 amino acids. V dropped 0 bases and J dropped 7 bases, with 12 bases sitting between them. General study points: The study recorded around 160 TCR beta chains that were cytomegalovirus-associated.

Concerning this clone itself: The antigen remains undetermined.

PCR used 60 Vbeta primers and 13 Jbeta primers. Assay used: immunoSEQ multiplex PCR; TCRdb lists only in-frame clones, some missing. The sample comprises some 250,000 clones, about four fifths of which are singletons, and around 5% rests with the top ten. The clonotype was recovered from a middle-aged woman in good health and CMV-seropositive. This sequence joins TRBV4-3 and TRBJ2-5; D ambiguous. Sequenced sample: PBMCs. The CDR3 protein is CASSQEPTTGTQYF. The CDR3 nucleotides are TGCGCCAGCAGCCAAGAACCGACCACGGGGACCCAGTACTTC.